This T cell receptor (beta chain) was observed in a study of glioma-infiltrating T cells after dendritic cell vaccination. Clones were read by immunoSEQ multiplex PCR, and TCRdb kept only the in-frame ones, dropping some. Of some 90,000 clones listed, about 81% are singletons. Specified time point: after dendritic cell vaccination, including at tumor progression/relapse. Germline values: CDR1 MNHNY, CDR2 SVGAGI (reference sequence). The CDR3 sequence is 16 residues long. Trimming took 4 bases from V and 6 from J; bases not matched to a gene: 9. In this sample, this clone turned up once. The TCR comes from a human donor with glioblastoma. Source: blood, taken after dendritic cell vaccination. The genes are TRBV6-6 and TRBJ1-4; 9 nucleotides agree with TRBD1. The CDR3: CASSSRDGTGHEKLFF. The DNA of the CDR3 is TGTGCCAGCAGTTCTAGGGACGGGACAGGGCATGAAAAACTGTTTTTT.